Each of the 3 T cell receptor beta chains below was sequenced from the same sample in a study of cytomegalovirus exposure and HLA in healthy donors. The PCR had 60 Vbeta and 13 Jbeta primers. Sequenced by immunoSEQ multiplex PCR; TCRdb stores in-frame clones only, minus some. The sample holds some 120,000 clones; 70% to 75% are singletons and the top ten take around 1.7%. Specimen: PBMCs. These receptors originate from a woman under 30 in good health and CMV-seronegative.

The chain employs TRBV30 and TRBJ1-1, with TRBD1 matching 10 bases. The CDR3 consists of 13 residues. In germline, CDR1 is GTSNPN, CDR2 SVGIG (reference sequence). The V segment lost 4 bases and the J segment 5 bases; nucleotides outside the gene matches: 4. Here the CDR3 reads CAWTTGGSTEAFF. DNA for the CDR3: TGTGCCTGGACGACAGGGGGCTCTACTGAAGCTTTCTTT.

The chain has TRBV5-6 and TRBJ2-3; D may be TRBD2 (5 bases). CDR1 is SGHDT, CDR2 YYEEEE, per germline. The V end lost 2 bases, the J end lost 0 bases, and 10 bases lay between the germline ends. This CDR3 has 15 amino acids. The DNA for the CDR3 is TGTGCCAGCAGCTTAATTCGGGGTAGCACAGATACGCAGTATTTT. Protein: CASSLIRGSTDTQYF.

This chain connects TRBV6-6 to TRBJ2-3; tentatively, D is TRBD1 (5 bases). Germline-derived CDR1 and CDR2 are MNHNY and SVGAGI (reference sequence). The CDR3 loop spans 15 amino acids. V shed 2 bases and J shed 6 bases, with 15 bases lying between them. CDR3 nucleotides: TGTGCCAGCAGTTACACCAACCCGACAGCTGATACGCAGTATTTT. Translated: CASSYTNPTADTQYF.